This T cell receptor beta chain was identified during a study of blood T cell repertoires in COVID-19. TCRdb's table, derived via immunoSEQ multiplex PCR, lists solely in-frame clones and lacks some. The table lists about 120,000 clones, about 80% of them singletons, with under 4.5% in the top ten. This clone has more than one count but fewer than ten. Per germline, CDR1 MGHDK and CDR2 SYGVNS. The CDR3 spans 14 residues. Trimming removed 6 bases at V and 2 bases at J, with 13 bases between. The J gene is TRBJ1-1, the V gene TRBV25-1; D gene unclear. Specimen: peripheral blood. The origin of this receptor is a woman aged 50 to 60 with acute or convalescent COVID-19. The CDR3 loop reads CASSRTGGNTEAFF. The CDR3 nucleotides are TGTGCCAGCAGCCGTACGGGAGGAAACACTGAAGCTTTCTTT.